This T cell receptor beta chain was identified during a study of blood T cell repertoires in COVID-19. Study overall: From T cells, B-cell-depleted T cells, or PBMCs came the material, which was cDNA or gDNA.

Produced via immunoSEQ multiplex PCR; TCRdb's table is partial and in-frame only. The table shows 100,000 or so clones, with 79% occurring only once. This CDR3 is built from 13 residues. Germline V gene sequence: CDR1 SQVTM, CDR2 ANQGSEA. The V gene end was trimmed by 4 bases and the J gene end by 8 bases; junction bases not matched to a gene: 6. The chain carries TRBV29-1 and TRBJ1-4, with 8 bases identical to TRBD1. The sequencing sample was made of peripheral blood. The receptor was isolated from a human donor in a cohort sampled during active COVID-19. The CDR3 region has the DNA TGCAGCGTTGCACCAGGGGGCGGCGAAAAACTGTTTTTT. Translated: CSVAPGGGEKLFF.